This TCR beta chain was identified during a study of cytomegalovirus exposure and HLA in healthy donors. This CDR3 is built from 16 residues. The germline V and J ends were trimmed by 6 bases and 2 bases, with 19 bases remaining between them. The germline V gene encodes CDR1 MGHDK and CDR2 SYGVNS. PCR employed 60 Vbeta and 13 Jbeta primers. Clones were sequenced by immunoSEQ multiplex PCR, and TCRdb holds only the in-frame ones, with some missing. This table holds over 85,000 clones, around 8% found once. On this clone itself: Antigen: not known.

Points from the study as a whole: In a later analysis, the majority of CMV-associated beta chains seemingly showed HLA restriction. Immune exposure information comprised only CMV serostatus.

The V and J genes are TRBV25-1 and TRBJ2-5; weak D call: TRBD2 (7 bases). The TCR sequence derives from a man between 50 and 59 years old in good health and CMV-seronegative. Sequenced material: PBMCs. CDR3 residues: CASRRGRGADQETQYF. In DNA, the CDR3 is TGTGCCAGCAGGAGAGGGAGGGGGGCCGATCAAGAGACCCAGTACTTC.